The 6 T cell receptor beta chains below were found in one sample sequenced in a study of cytomegalovirus exposure and HLA in healthy donors. The study ran its PCR with 60 Vbeta and 13 Jbeta primers. Repertoires were generated with immunoSEQ multiplex PCR, while TCRdb's copy carries only in-frame clones and drops some. The table lists around 75,000 clones. Sequencing used PBMCs. The source is a boy aged 5-17 years in good health and CMV-seronegative.

The chain links TRBV6-1 to TRBJ1-5; D perhaps matches TRBD1 (6 bases). Germline V gene sequence: CDR1 MNHNS, CDR2 SASEGT. This CDR3 contains 18 residues. Trimming removed 2 bases at V and 2 bases at J, with 19 bases between. Here the CDR3 DNA reads TGTGCCAGCAGTGAAACGTTCAGGGGAACACGGGGCAATCAGCCCCAGCATTTT. Translating it yields CASSETFRGTRGNQPQHF.

Remarks on this clone: A junction end diverges from the germline sequence, so it may reflect a read error. The chain uses TRBV15 and TRBJ2-1, with 8 bases matching TRBD1. This CDR3 region has 16 residues. Germline values: CDR1 LNHNV, CDR2 YYDKDF (reference sequence). The DNA for the CDR3 is TGTGCCACCAGCCGAGAGGGGGCAGGGGGCACGAATGAGCAGTTCTTC. Protein sequence: CATSREGAGGTNEQFF.

The J gene is TRBJ2-3, the V gene TRBV4-3; D perhaps matches TRBD2 (6 bases). Germline V CDR1 and CDR2: LGHNA, YSLEER. The CDR3 covers 14 residues. The germline V and J ends were trimmed by 3 bases and 2 bases, with 9 bases remaining between them. CDR3 in amino acids: CASSQTSYTDTQYF. CDR3 bases: TGCGCCAGCAGCCAGACTAGTTACACAGATACGCAGTATTTT.

V is TRBV18 and J is TRBJ2-1, with D unclear. V was shortened by 3 bases and J by 0 bases, with 9 bases between the two germline ends. The CDR3 covers 15 residues. Germline V gene data show CDR1 as KGHSH and CDR2 as LQKENI. The CDR3 coding sequence is TGTGCCAGCTCACCTCCACTAAGCTCCTACAATGAGCAGTTCTTC. Translation gives CASSPPLSSYNEQFF.

The J gene is TRBJ2-3, the V gene TRBV5-4, with D unclear. Germline values: CDR1 SGHNT, CDR2 YYREEE (reference sequence). CDR3 length: 13 amino acids. V was shortened by 4 bases and J by 5 bases, with 11 bases between the two germline ends. In DNA form, the CDR3 reads TGTGCCAGCAGCCTTAAGACGGGAGATACGCAGTATTTT. It codes for CASSLKTGDTQYF.

The V and J genes are TRBV6-1 and TRBJ1-3; D uncertain. This CDR3 has 15 residues. Trimming took off 3 bases at V and 0 bases at J, with 9 bases between the two ends. Germline V gene sequence: CDR1 MNHNS, CDR2 SASEGT. CDR3 loop: CASSDRLSSGNTIYF. In DNA form, the CDR3 reads TGTGCCAGCAGTGATCGACTGAGCTCTGGAAACACCATATATTTT.